Listed below are T cell receptor beta chains from one sample, sequenced in a study of blood T cell repertoires in COVID-19. The assay was immunoSEQ multiplex PCR, and TCRdb's table has in-frame clones only and misses some. This sample has around 450,000 clones, with approximately 90% found just once. The sequenced sample consisted of peripheral blood. These receptors originate from a woman in her 30s with acute or convalescent COVID-19. CDR3s include the opening cysteine and the closing phenylalanine or tryptophan. D genes are given only for firm matches. Not every row has a clone size; where given, it reads once, few, many or a size class.

abundance: NA
j_gene: TRBJ1-1
v_gene: TRBV4-1
d_gene: NA
CDR3nt: TGCGCCAGCAGCCAAGGGGGCCTGAACACTGAAGCTTTCTTT
CDR3aa: CASSQGGLNTEAFF

abundance: NA
j_gene: TRBJ1-3
v_gene: TRBV2
d_gene: NA
CDR3nt: TGTGCCAGTTCGGAGGCAGGTTCTGGAAACACCATATATTTT
CDR3aa: CASSEAGSGNTIYF

abundance: NA
j_gene: TRBJ1-2
v_gene: TRBV28
d_gene: TRBD1
CDR3nt: TGTGCCAGCAGCCCAGCCCGGACAGGATATGGCTACACCTTC
CDR3aa: CASSPARTGYGYTF

abundance: NA
j_gene: TRBJ2-2
v_gene: TRBV19
d_gene: TRBD1
CDR3nt: TGTGCCAGTAGTTCGGGACAGGGATTCACCGGGGAGCTGTTTTTT
CDR3aa: CASSSGQGFTGELFF

abundance: NA
j_gene: TRBJ2-4
v_gene: TRBV5-6
d_gene: NA
CDR3nt: TGTGCCAGCAGCTCCACAGGAGAAACTGAGCCTATAGCCAAAAACATTCAGTACTTC
CDR3aa: CASSSTGETEPIAKNIQYF

abundance: NA
j_gene: TRBJ2-3
v_gene: TRBV2
d_gene: TRBD2
CDR3nt: TGTGCCAGCAGTGGGGCTAGCGGGTCCCTAGATACGCAGTATTTT
CDR3aa: CASSGASGSLDTQYF

abundance: once
j_gene: TRBJ1-4
v_gene: TRBV15
d_gene: TRBD1
CDR3nt: TGTGCCACCAGCAGAGATTTGACAGGGAGGTGGGAACTGTTTTTT
CDR3aa: CATSRDLTGRWELFF

abundance: NA
j_gene: TRBJ2-5
v_gene: TRBV19
d_gene: TRBD2
CDR3nt: TGTGCCAGTAGCATAACTAGCGGGGGGGAGGAGACCCAGTACTTC
CDR3aa: CASSITSGGEETQYF

abundance: NA
j_gene: TRBJ2-3
v_gene: TRBV5-4
d_gene: NA
CDR3nt: TGTGCCAGCAGTTGGAGGACGAGCGGCACAGATACGCAGTATTTT
CDR3aa: CASSWRTSGTDTQYF

abundance: NA
j_gene: TRBJ2-1
v_gene: TRBV12-3/TRBV12-4
d_gene: NA
CDR3nt: TGTGCCAGCAGTTTAGTCCGTGAGCAGTTCTTC
CDR3aa: CASSLVREQFF

abundance: NA
j_gene: TRBJ2-1
v_gene: TRBV7-9
d_gene: TRBD2
CDR3nt: TGTGCCAGCAGCTTTTCCGGGACTAGCAACTTGTATGAGCAGTTCTTC
CDR3aa: CASSFSGTSNLYEQFF

abundance: NA
j_gene: TRBJ2-1
v_gene: TRBV20-1
d_gene: NA
CDR3nt: TGCAGTGCCCCAGGGCCCGATGAGCAGTTCTTC
CDR3aa: CSAPGPDEQFF

abundance: NA
j_gene: TRBJ2-7
v_gene: TRBV11-3
d_gene: NA
CDR3nt: TGTGCCAGCAGCGTTGGAGGGACCTCCTACGAGCAGTACTTC
CDR3aa: CASSVGGTSYEQYF

abundance: NA
j_gene: TRBJ1-2
v_gene: TRBV12-5
d_gene: TRBD1
CDR3nt: TGTGCTAGTGGTAAAGGGACAGGGTTGCATGGCTACACCTTC
CDR3aa: CASGKGTGLHGYTF

abundance: NA
j_gene: TRBJ1-1
v_gene: TRBV19
d_gene: NA
CDR3nt: TGTGCCAGTAGTCCGGCGGGGGAGGAGAACACTGAAGCTTTCTTT
CDR3aa: CASSPAGEENTEAFF

abundance: NA
j_gene: TRBJ1-2
v_gene: TRBV7-2
d_gene: NA
CDR3nt: TGTGCCAGCAGCTTAGTACCGGGGGGGGGCGCTGGCTACACCTTC
CDR3aa: CASSLVPGGGAGYTF

abundance: NA
j_gene: TRBJ1-2
v_gene: TRBV10-1
d_gene: NA
CDR3nt: TGCGCCAGCAGTGAGCGGACAGACTATGGCTACACCTTC
CDR3aa: CASSERTDYGYTF

abundance: NA
j_gene: TRBJ2-5
v_gene: TRBV3-1/TRBV3-2
d_gene: NA
CDR3nt: TGTGCCAGCAGCCAAGTAGAAAACTCAGGAGAGACCCAGTACTTC
CDR3aa: CASSQVENSGETQYF

abundance: few
j_gene: TRBJ2-1
v_gene: TRBV24-1
d_gene: NA
CDR3nt: TGTGCCACCAGTGACTCTAGTTTTGGTGAGCAGTTCTTC
CDR3aa: CATSDSSFGEQFF

abundance: once
j_gene: TRBJ2-1
v_gene: TRBV9
d_gene: NA
CDR3nt: TGTGCCAGCAGCACCCTCACAGGGTCCTCCTACAATGAGCAGTTCTTC
CDR3aa: CASSTLTGSSYNEQFF

abundance: NA
j_gene: TRBJ1-1
v_gene: TRBV6-5
d_gene: TRBD1
CDR3nt: TGTGCCAGCAGAATGGACAGGGTTAACACTGAAGCTTTCTTT
CDR3aa: CASRMDRVNTEAFF

abundance: NA
j_gene: TRBJ1-5
v_gene: TRBV11-2
d_gene: TRBD1
CDR3nt: TGTGCCAGCAGCTTGGGGGACAGGGGACGTTATAGCAATCAGCCCCAGCATTTT
CDR3aa: CASSLGDRGRYSNQPQHF

abundance: NA
j_gene: TRBJ2-2
v_gene: TRBV2
d_gene: NA
CDR3nt: TGTGCCAGTACCTTCTCGGGGAGTCCGACCGGGGAGCTGTTTTTT
CDR3aa: CASTFSGSPTGELFF

abundance: NA
j_gene: TRBJ2-3
v_gene: TRBV3-1/TRBV3-2
d_gene: TRBD2
CDR3nt: TGTGCCAGCAGCCTCGAACCCGGTGCGGGGGCAGATACGCAGTATTTT
CDR3aa: CASSLEPGAGADTQYF

abundance: NA
j_gene: TRBJ2-5
v_gene: TRBV24-1
d_gene: TRBD2
CDR3nt: TGTGCCACCAGTGACCGTCAGGCTCGACTAGCGGGGATATTCCAAGAGACCCAGTACTTC
CDR3aa: CATSDRQARLAGIFQETQYF

abundance: many
j_gene: TRBJ1-2
v_gene: TRBV11-2
d_gene: TRBD1
CDR3nt: TGTGCCAGCAGCCTAACAAGGGGACAGTATGGCTACACCTTC
CDR3aa: CASSLTRGQYGYTF

abundance: once
j_gene: TRBJ1-2
v_gene: TRBV12-3/TRBV12-4
d_gene: NA
CDR3nt: TGTGCCAGCAGGCCCGGACAGATATATGGCTACACCTTC
CDR3aa: CASRPGQIYGYTF